The 30 T cell receptor beta chains below all came from one sample that was sequenced in a study of blood T cell repertoires in COVID-19. The data were produced by immunoSEQ multiplex PCR, yet TCRdb's version contains in-frame clones alone and is incomplete. This sample has around 210,000 clones, with about 85% found just once. Sequencing used peripheral blood. These receptors were collected from a man in his sixties with COVID-19, enrolled during active disease.

The CDR3 region is CASSSLHRDRAYEQYF. CDR3 bases: TGTGCCAGCAGTTCCCTCCACCGGGACAGGGCCTACGAGCAGTACTTC. The rearrangement links TRBV6-2 or TRBV6-3 to TRBJ2-7; 9 nucleotides match TRBD1. CDR1 is MNHEY, CDR2 SVGEGT, per germline. V lost 4 bases and J lost 2; bases outside the gene matches: 9. The CDR3 spans 16 residues.

The rearrangement joins TRBV5-4 to TRBJ1-1; no firm D call. Germline V gene data show CDR1 as SGHNT and CDR2 as YYREEE (reference sequence). Trimming removed 0 bases from V and 4 bases from J, with 7 bases in between. The length of the CDR3 is 13 residues. This chain's CDR3 is CASSLDSLTEAFF. CDR3 bases: TGTGCCAGCAGCTTGGACAGCCTCACTGAAGCTTTCTTT.

The J gene is TRBJ2-5, the V gene TRBV11-2; the D is unclear. Trimming took off 6 bases at V and 0 bases at J, with 11 bases between the two ends. The germline gives CDR1 SGHAT, CDR2 FQNNGV. The CDR3 totals 14 residues. CDR3 DNA sequence: TGTGCCAGCAGGCTACAGAGCCACCAAGAGACCCAGTACTTC. Translated, it gives CASRLQSHQETQYF.

As regards this clone: The same CDR3 arises from other DNA sequences in this sample as well. The gene calls are TRBV15 and TRBJ2-3, with a tentative D call TRBD2 (6 bases). Trimming cost V 1 base and J 2 bases, with 10 bases left between them. CDR1 and CDR2 (germline): LNHNV, YYDKDF (reference sequence). The CDR3 is made up of 15 amino acids. CDR3 sequence (DNA): TGTGCCACCAGCAGAGGAGGAGGGCTCACAGATACGCAGTATTTT. It translates to CATSRGGGLTDTQYF.

The chain recombines TRBV5-1 with TRBJ2-2; 8 bases are a match to TRBD1. CDR3 length equals 15 residues. Germline V gene sequence: CDR1 SGHRS, CDR2 YFSETQ. J was trimmed by 6 bases and V by 4 bases; bases with no gene match: 8. The CDR3 sequence is CASSPRQGQAGELFF. CDR3 coding DNA: TGCGCCAGCAGCCCTAGACAGGGGCAGGCCGGGGAGCTGTTTTTT.

J is TRBJ2-3 and V is TRBV2; TRBD2 aligns across 8 bases. The CDR3 runs 14 residues. CDR1 and CDR2 (germline): SNHLY, FYNNEI. Losses at the gene ends were 6 bases for V and 2 bases for J; bases not matched to a gene: 4. CDR3 in amino acids: CASRTGRVTDTQYF. In nucleotides, the CDR3 is TGTGCCAGCAGGACCGGGAGGGTCACAGATACGCAGTATTTT.

This clone came up a few times. The chain couples TRBV5-1 to TRBJ1-6, with 8 bases aligning to TRBD1. Germline V gene sequence: CDR1 SGHRS, CDR2 YFSETQ. V lost 3 bases to trimming and J lost 12 bases; unmatched junction nucleotides: 5. The CDR3 contains 13 residues. The CDR3 DNA reads TGCGCCAGCAGCTATGGACAGGGTGGACCCCTCCACTTT. This translates into CASSYGQGGPLHF.

The gene calls are TRBV5-1 and TRBJ2-7; 9 bases fit TRBD1. Germline-derived CDR1 and CDR2 are SGHRS and YFSETQ. CDR3 length: 14 amino acids. J lost 7 bases, V lost 5 bases, and 10 bases had no gene match. The CDR3, as DNA: TGCGCCAGCAGGCCCATACAGGGGGCTGGAGAGCAGTACTTC. It yields the protein CASRPIQGAGEQYF.

The V call is TRBV30, the J call TRBJ1-4; D call uncertain. CDR1 is GTSNPN and CDR2 is SVGIG in the germline V gene (reference sequence). Trimming removed 1 base from V and 7 bases from J, with 10 bases in between. This CDR3 is 13 amino acids long. The CDR3 spells CAWSARRSEKLFF. DNA for the CDR3: TGTGCCTGGAGTGCAAGGAGATCTGAAAAACTGTTTTTT.

The gene calls are TRBV6-5 and TRBJ2-3; 10 bases are a match to TRBD2. Per germline, CDR1 MNHEY and CDR2 SVGAGI. This CDR3 spans 15 amino acids. V trimming: 7 bases; J trimming: 4 bases; junction bases outside the gene matches: 8. The CDR3 DNA reads TGTGCCAGCAAGGCTAGCGGGAGAGGGGCAGATACGCAGTATTTT. Encoded protein: CASKASGRGADTQYF.

The V and J genes are TRBV10-2 and TRBJ2-1; 8 bases are shared with TRBD2. CDR1 WSHSY and CDR2 SAAADI come from the germline V gene. The CDR3 is 16 amino acids. V shed 4 bases, J shed 4 bases, and the junction held 9 bases outside the gene matches. The CDR3 bases are TGCGCCAGCAGTGTGTCGACTAGCGTCACTTACAATGAGCAGTTCTTC. Translating gives CASSVSTSVTYNEQFF.

This rearrangement joins TRBV6-4 to TRBJ1-3; D perhaps matches TRBD1 (5 bases). V was pared by 4 bases and J by 4 bases, with 14 bases between. The CDR3 covers 15 residues. Germline CDR1 MRHNA, CDR2 SNTAGT. CDR3: CASSGQGGTGNTIYF. DNA of the CDR3: TGTGCCAGCAGTGGGCAGGGTGGTACGGGAAACACCATATATTTT.

J is TRBJ1-5 and V is TRBV19; 8 nucleotides match TRBD1. The germline CDR1 and CDR2 sequences are LNHDA and SQIVND (reference sequence). Trimming at V came to 3 bases and at J to 6 bases, leaving 7 bases not matched to a gene. The CDR3 has 15 residues. In DNA form, the CDR3 reads TGTGCCAGTAGTATGGGTCAGGGGGCGATTCAGCCCCAGCATTTT. This translates into CASSMGQGAIQPQHF.

Here the CDR3 reads CASSRAGGGGTEAFF. CDR3 bases: TGCGCCAGCAGCCGGGCAGGGGGCGGGGGCACTGAAGCTTTCTTT. This chain uses TRBV5-1 with TRBJ1-1; 8 positions agree with TRBD1. The CDR3 length is 15 residues. Per germline, CDR1 SGHRS and CDR2 YFSETQ. J gave up 4 bases and V 4 bases, and 9 bases lay outside the gene matches.

This chain joins TRBV20-1 and TRBJ1-1; a possible D gene is TRBD1 (6 bases). With 3 bases removed from V and 0 bases from J, the gap between germline ends came to 8 bases. CDR3 length: 13 amino acids. Germline V gene data show CDR1 as DFQATT and CDR2 as SNEGSKA (reference sequence). The CDR3 DNA follows: TGCAGTGCTAGTGGACAGTTGAACACTGAAGCTTTCTTT. Protein sequence: CSASGQLNTEAFF.

The chain employs TRBV6-6 and TRBJ1-5; D is unresolved. Germline V gene sequence: CDR1 MNHNY, CDR2 SVGAGI (reference sequence). V lost 2 bases to trimming and J lost 5 bases, with 13 bases between them. The CDR3 runs to 15 residues. This chain's CDR3 is CASSYQSTDYQPQHF. CDR3 nucleotides: TGTGCCAGCAGTTACCAGTCTACGGACTATCAGCCCCAGCATTTT.

The chain uses TRBV6-1 and TRBJ1-5, with D perhaps matching TRBD1 (5 bases). The CDR3 covers 14 residues. The germline gives CDR1 MNHNS, CDR2 SASEGT. The ends were cut back, 5 bases at V and 0 bases at J, with 8 bases in the middle. The CDR3 region is CASSPQGSNQPQHF. CDR3 nucleotides: TGTGCCAGCAGTCCCCAGGGTAGCAATCAGCCCCAGCATTTT.

The genes are TRBV12-3 or TRBV12-4 and TRBJ2-5; TRBD2 might be the D (5 bases). The length of the CDR3 is 12 residues. V was shortened by 6 bases and J by 7 bases, with 12 bases between the two germline ends. The CDR3: CASRSLGMTQYF. Written as DNA, the CDR3 is TGTGCCAGCAGATCCCTCGGGATGACCCAGTACTTC.

This chain links TRBV5-1 with TRBJ1-1, with 9 bases matching TRBD1. After removal of 4 bases from V and 0 bases from J, the junction contained 7 bases not matched to a gene. Germline V gene lookup returns CDR1 SGHRS and CDR2 YFSETQ. CDR3 size: 16 residues. The CDR3, as DNA: TGCGCCAGCAGCACCGGGACAGGGCCCATGAACACTGAAGCTTTCTTT. It encodes CASSTGTGPMNTEAFF.

The CDR3 nucleotides read TGTGCCAGCAGCTTAGACCCCCCCTTACAGGTCCTCAACGAGCAGTACTTC. This encodes CASSLDPPLQVLNEQYF. The J gene is TRBJ2-7, the V gene TRBV11-2; perhaps TRBD1 as D (5 bases). There are 17 residues in the CDR3. Trimming removed 0 bases at V and 5 bases at J, with 20 bases between. Germline CDR1 is SGHAT and CDR2 is FQNNGV. Based on the CDR3 plus reference TRBV11-2 and TRBJ2-7, the full variable domain is EAGVAQSPRYKIIEKRQSVAFWCNPISGHATLYWYQQILGQGPKLLIQFQNNGVVDDSQLPKDRFSAERLKGVDSTLKIQPAKLEDSAVYLCASSLDPPLQVLNEQYFGPGTRLTVT.

As for this clone: The same CDR3 also results from other DNA sequences found in this sample. The chain employs TRBV6-5 and TRBJ1-5; D not certain. The CDR3 runs 13 residues. Germline CDR1 reads MNHEY; CDR2 reads SVGAGI. Trimming left V 6 bases short and J 1 base short, with 7 bases between. DNA for the CDR3: TGTGCCAGCAGCCCGGGGAGCAATCAGCCCCAGCATTTT. Protein sequence: CASSPGSNQPQHF.

The rearrangement uses TRBV6-5 and TRBJ1-3; weak D call: TRBD1 (5 bases). Germline lookup yields CDR1 MNHEY and CDR2 SVGAGI. V lost 4 bases and J 2 bases, leaving 9 bases between the germline ends. The CDR3 consists of 14 residues. This CDR3 reads CASSSRVTGNTIYF. The CDR3 region has the DNA TGTGCCAGCAGTTCCAGGGTGACTGGAAACACCATATATTTT.

This clone was detected a few times. The chain joins TRBV9 to TRBJ2-1; a possible D gene is TRBD1 (6 bases). The V gene lost 4 bases and the J gene lost 6 bases, with 20 bases spanning the gap. CDR3 length equals 16 residues. Germline V gene sequence: CDR1 SGDLS, CDR2 YYNGEE. The CDR3 region has the DNA TGTGCCAGCAGCTCCCCTGGGGGCAGGGTGGGCAATGAGCAGTTCTTC. This codes for CASSSPGGRVGNEQFF.

This clone was counted only a few times. This chain connects TRBV28 to TRBJ2-7; no reliable D call. Germline values: CDR1 MDHEN, CDR2 SYDVKM. The CDR3 is 14 amino acids. Trimming cost V 4 bases and J 2 bases, with 12 bases left between them. The CDR3 bases are TGTGCCAGCAGTTCCCCAGTCGTCCCCTACGAGCAGTACTTC. This translates into CASSSPVVPYEQYF.

The chain combines TRBV24-1 with TRBJ2-6; perhaps TRBD2 as D (7 bases). The V gene's germline CDR1 is KGHDR and CDR2 SFDVKD. This CDR3 has 15 amino acids. Between the trimmed V and J ends, which lost 10 bases and 4 bases, there was a span of 16 bases. DNA of the CDR3: TGTGCCACGTCCCGGGGGGCGGAGGGGGCCAACGTCCTGACTTTC. This sequence encodes CATSRGAEGANVLTF.

This rearrangement joins TRBV7-8 to TRBJ2-4; 8 nucleotides align to TRBD1. Germline V CDR1 and CDR2: SGHVS, FQNEAQ. V lost 6 bases to trimming and J lost 3 bases; unmatched junction nucleotides: 4. The CDR3 is made up of 14 amino acids. The CDR3 loop is CASSSGQGKNIQYF. The CDR3 DNA reads as TGTGCCAGCAGTTCAGGACAGGGCAAAAACATTCAGTACTTC.

V gene TRBV4-1 combines with J gene TRBJ2-7, with 8 positions matching TRBD1. With 0 bases clipped from V and 7 bases from J, the junction kept 14 bases outside the gene matches. Germline V gene sequence: CDR1 MGHRA, CDR2 YSYEKL. The CDR3 has 17 amino acids. The CDR3 loop is CASSQEPGRQGAGEQYF. Here the CDR3 DNA reads TGCGCCAGCAGCCAAGAACCAGGGCGGCAGGGGGCGGGGGAGCAGTACTTC.

A few counts support this clone. The gene calls are TRBV2 and TRBJ1-1, with D perhaps TRBD1 (5 bases). Deletions cut 8 bases from V and 1 base from J, with 14 bases between. The CDR3 is 14 amino acids. Per germline, CDR1 SNHLY and CDR2 FYNNEI. Here the CDR3 DNA reads TGTGCCAGCTGCAAGGACACCCGGAACACTGAAGCTTTCTTT. It codes for CASCKDTRNTEAFF. Full variable domain (outside the CDR3, taken from reference TRBV2 and TRBJ1-1): EPEVTQTPSHQVTQMGQEVILRCVPISNHLYFYWYRQILGQKVEFLVSFYNNEISEKSEIFDDQFSVERPDGSNFTLKIRSTKLEDSAMYFCASCKDTRNTEAFFGQGTRLTVV.

The V gene is TRBV27, the J gene TRBJ2-2, with 7 bases aligning to TRBD2. Germline values: CDR1 MNHEY, CDR2 SMNVEV (reference sequence). Unmatched junction bases numbered 11, after V lost 8 bases and J lost 2 bases. The CDR3 contains 16 residues. The CDR3 bases are TGTGCCAGCTCCCTCTGGGGAGGGAGCAACACCGGGGAGCTGTTTTTT. This gives the protein CASSLWGGSNTGELFF.

This clone has a single count. The gene calls are TRBV19 and TRBJ2-6; D might be TRBD1 (5 bases). Between the trimmed V and J ends, which lost 7 bases and 9 bases, there was a span of 22 bases. The germline gives CDR1 LNHDA, CDR2 SQIVND (reference sequence). CDR3 length equals 16 residues. The CDR3 here is CASTPDRTPPFNVLTF. For the CDR3, the DNA is TGTGCCAGTACTCCCGACAGAACCCCCCCCTTCAACGTCCTGACTTTC.